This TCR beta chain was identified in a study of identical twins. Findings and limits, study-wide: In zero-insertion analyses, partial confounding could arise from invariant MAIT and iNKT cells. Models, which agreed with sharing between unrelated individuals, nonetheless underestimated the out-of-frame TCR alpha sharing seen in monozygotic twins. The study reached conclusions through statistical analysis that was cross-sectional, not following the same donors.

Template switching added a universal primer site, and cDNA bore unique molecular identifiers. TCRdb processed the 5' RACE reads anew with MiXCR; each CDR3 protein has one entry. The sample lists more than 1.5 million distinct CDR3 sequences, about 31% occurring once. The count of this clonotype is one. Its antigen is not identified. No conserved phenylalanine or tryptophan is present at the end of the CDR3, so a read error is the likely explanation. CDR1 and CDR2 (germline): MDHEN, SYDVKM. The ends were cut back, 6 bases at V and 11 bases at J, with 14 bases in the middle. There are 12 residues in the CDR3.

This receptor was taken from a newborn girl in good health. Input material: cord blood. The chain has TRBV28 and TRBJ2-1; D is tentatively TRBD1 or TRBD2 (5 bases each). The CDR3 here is CASSILGPQQFV. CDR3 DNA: TGTGCCAGCAGCATTTTGGGACCCCAGCAGTTCGTC.